A selection of T cell receptor beta chains follows, all from one sample in a study of CD8 T cells in Susac syndrome. TCRdb re-called the immunoSEQ multiplex PCR reads through MiXCR, storing one row per CDR3 protein. The table shows about 80,000 distinct CDR3 sequences, with roughly 94% occurring only once. Sequencing was performed on CD8+ T cells from PBMCs. The receptors were gathered from a human donor with Susac syndrome. Each CDR3 is given without its conserved first and last residue. Each record gives: V gene, CDR3 protein.

TRBV12-5 ASGPQRDTQY
TRBV6-1 ASSDPGRYQETQY
TRBV7-9 ASSYVQMDTQY
TRBV12-3/TRBV12-4 ASSYGPGPEAF
TRBV29-1 SADDNEQF
TRBV3-1 ASSQGGEDGYT
TRBV20-1 SARDPWGSGTQY
TRBV7-9 ASSLSNSARHEQY
TRBV5-6 ASSLPQEDEQY
TRBV30 AWSRTGYPLEQY
TRBV7-9 ASSISPIENAYEQY
TRBV18 ASSLVPAEQY
TRBV20-1 SARMTNQILEPLEQF
TRBV9 ASSVGAGGYNEQF
TRBV5-6 ASSSGGPEGYGYT
TRBV5-1 ASSLAPGTSNTEAF
TRBV25-1 ASSVGGGQPQH
TRBV11-2 ASSLVGGSYEQY
TRBV19 ASSISATNYEQY
TRBV24-1 ATSGRPSGANVLT
TRBV4-1 ASSQDDSTGEYYGYT
TRBV20-1 SASLLGPQETQY
TRBV2 ASSTDRRIPPVQF
TRBV9 ASSVPVEGYT
TRBV25-1 ASSEGAGANVLT
TRBV4-3 ASSQSDRVADSPEQF
TRBV28 ASSLWITDRVDGQY
TRBV19 ASSTSDEANTEAF
TRBV20-1 SAPTGTSSNGLLKNIQY
TRBV3-1 ASSQDPDIGATYGYT
TRBV12-3/TRBV12-4 ASSLDPRPGNEQF
TRBV30 AWTRDRNYNEQF
TRBV6-5 ASSIAGGVGETQY
TRBV10-3 AISFDKYYEQY
TRBV30 AWSGTEAYEQY
TRBV24-1 ATTDPRGMTGEQF
TRBV13 ASSTRQNSYGYT